This TCR beta chain was documented in a study of T cell changes during pregnancy in multiple sclerosis. The CDR3 covers 17 residues. Germline V gives CDR1 LNHNV, CDR2 YYDKDF (reference sequence). V lost 4 bases, J lost 2 bases, and 21 bases lay in between. Using immunoSEQ multiplex PCR, the repertoire was profiled, and TCRdb retains in-frame clones only, with some absent. The data contain some 70,000 clones, 92% of them singletons. The source of this sequence is a female donor in good health, enrolled as a control in a pregnancy study. The source was peripheral blood, collected after pregnancy. The chain links TRBV15 to TRBJ2-7, with D maybe TRBD2 (6 bases). The CDR3 reads CATSTLPRGLTPYEQYF. The CDR3 nucleotides are TGTGCCACCAGCACCCTCCCGAGGGGACTGACTCCCTACGAGCAGTACTTC.